The clone carrying this TCR beta chain was counted between two and nine times. The target antigen is unknown. The data were taken from a study of coeliac disease. About the research overall: Without high-resolution HLA typing, biased TRBV7-2 usage was queried. Study-level points and caveats: Control samples showed higher TRB and TRG clonality than intraepithelial and lamina propria samples in active celiac disease. Known gliadin-specific TRB sequences: about 45% of the 18 coeliac samples, only 1 of 6 controls.

Sequencing used one aliquot of about 500,000 cells per fraction. V was trimmed by 2 bases and J by 2 bases, leaving 12 bases between them. The CDR3 extends over 15 amino acids. Germline assignment: CDR1 MNHNS and CDR2 SASEGT. Sequencing was performed with immunoSEQ multiplex PCR; in TCRdb, only in-frame clones are kept and a portion is missing. The sample has roughly 4,200 clones, 64% seen once. The genes are TRBV6-1 and TRBJ1-2, with no clear D. The TCR originated in a woman in her thirties without celiac disease. Sample: lymphocytes from the gut lamina propria. The CDR3 DNA reads as TGTGCCAGCAGTGAAAGAATCGACGGGAACTATGGCTACACCTTC. Its protein product is CASSERIDGNYGYTF.